These 18 T cell receptor beta chains were sequenced from one sample in a study of regulatory T cells in long-lasting Graves disease. Construction of the TCR beta libraries employed iRepertoire HTBI primers in conjunction with Arm-PCR of CDR3 regions. In TCRdb, the multiplex PCR reads were re-called with MiXCR into one record per CDR3 protein. The sample has some 280,000 distinct CDR3 sequences, 20% to 25% seen once. The time point denotes: persistent/refractory GD, antithyroid drugs over 5 years with positive TRAb. PBMC-derived RNA was used for the TCR library. The sequences come from peripheral blood mononuclear cells (PBMCs), collected when the disease was refractory, from a patient treated with antithyroid drugs. These receptors came from a female donor with Graves disease.

This clonotype occurred a few times. V gene TRBV7-2 combines with J gene TRBJ2-7; no definite D call. CDR3 length: 15 residues. Germline assignment: CDR1 SGHTA and CDR2 FQGNSA. The ends were cut back, 5 bases at V and 3 bases at J, with 17 bases in the middle. For the CDR3, the DNA is TGTGCCAGCAGCCCTCTTGGAAGGGTAGGCTACGAGCAGTACTTC. This codes for CASSPLGRVGYEQYF.

The V gene is TRBV6-2 or TRBV6-3, the J gene TRBJ2-5, with 9 nucleotides matching TRBD1. Trimming removed 2 bases from V and 0 bases from J; junction bases left unmatched: 7. Germline V gene lookup returns CDR1 MNHEY and CDR2 SVGEGT. This CDR3 comprises 17 residues. The CDR3 protein is CASSYTRTGAYQETQYF. CDR3 in DNA: TGTGCCAGCAGTTACACGAGGACAGGGGCCTACCAAGAGACCCAGTACTTC.

This clonotype was found many times. V is TRBV16 and J is TRBJ1-1; D perhaps matches TRBD1 (5 bases). CDR3 length: 13 amino acids. Deletions cut 0 bases from V and 3 bases from J, with 5 bases between. Per germline, CDR1 KGHSY and CDR2 FQNENV. Written as DNA, the CDR3 is TGTGCCAGCAGCCAATCGGGGGACACTGAAGCTTTCTTT. This gives the protein CASSQSGDTEAFF.

The chain combines TRBV14 with TRBJ1-4; TRBD1 might be the D (5 bases). The V and J ends lost 4 bases and 3 bases respectively, with 12 bases between them. The CDR3 contains 15 residues. The germline V gene has CDR1 SGHDN and CDR2 FVKESK. DNA for the CDR3: TGTGCCAGCAGCCGAATACGGGGACCTAATGAAAAACTGTTTTTT. Translation: CASSRIRGPNEKLFF.

This clonotype turned up a few times. The chain joins TRBV25-1 to TRBJ2-5; TRBD2 matches at 7 bases. The CDR3 loop spans 11 amino acids. Germline V gives CDR1 MGHDK, CDR2 SYGVNS. V lost 10 bases to trimming and J lost 5 bases; unmatched junction nucleotides: 4. The chain's CDR3 is CATLGGETQYF. The CDR3, as DNA: TGTGCCACCCTCGGGGGGGAGACCCAGTACTTC.

The chain is built from TRBV5-1 and TRBJ2-3; a possible D gene is TRBD2 (6 bases). Germline assignment: CDR1 SGHRS and CDR2 YFSETQ. Trimming shortened V by 4 bases and J by 5 bases, and 8 bases separated the two germline ends. The CDR3 is 12 amino acids. The CDR3 region is CASSAEGDTQYF. In DNA, the CDR3 is TGCGCCAGCAGCGCGGAGGGAGATACGCAGTATTTT.

J is TRBJ2-7 and V is TRBV20-1; a weak D match, TRBD1 (5 bases). Trimming took 3 bases from V and 2 from J, leaving 11 bases between them. This CDR3 comprises 13 residues. Germline V gene sequence: CDR1 DFQATT, CDR2 SNEGSKA (reference sequence). CDR3 DNA sequence: TGCAGTGCTAGTGACAGACCAACCTACGAGCAGTACTTC. It translates to CSASDRPTYEQYF.

The table lists this clonotype with a few counts. This chain links TRBV20-1 with TRBJ1-2; TRBD1 aligns across 7 bases. The V gene's germline CDR1 is DFQATT and CDR2 SNEGSKA (reference sequence). V was pared by 5 bases and J by 1 base, with 4 bases of the junction left unmatched. The CDR3 runs 13 residues. The CDR3 reads CSAEGADNYGYTF. DNA of the CDR3: TGCAGTGCTGAGGGGGCGGATAACTATGGCTACACCTTC.

There are many counts of this clonotype. The V gene is TRBV28, the J gene TRBJ2-6; D gene unclear. Germline CDR1 MDHEN, CDR2 SYDVKM. Trimming took 2 bases from V and 4 from J, leaving 6 bases between them. This CDR3 region has 14 residues. Here the CDR3 DNA reads TGTGCCAGCAGTTTAATAGGAGGGGCCAACGTCCTGACTTTC. Residues: CASSLIGGANVLTF.

This clonotype came up a few times. The rearrangement joins TRBV11-2 to TRBJ2-3; tentative D call: TRBD2 (5 bases). Trimming took off 5 bases at V and 4 bases at J, with 16 bases between the two ends. The CDR3 is made up of 15 amino acids. In germline, CDR1 is SGHAT, CDR2 FQNNGV. CDR3 DNA sequence: TGTGCCAGCAGCAGAACTAGGGTGGCTCCAGATACGCAGTATTTT. Its translation is CASSRTRVAPDTQYF.

This clonotype came up a few times. The genes are TRBV28 and TRBJ1-5; D is possibly TRBD1 (6 bases). The CDR3 contains 14 residues. The V gene's germline CDR1 is MDHEN and CDR2 SYDVKM. Between the trimmed V and J ends, which lost 5 bases and 6 bases, there was a span of 14 bases. The CDR3 reads CASSPRQDVQPQHF. DNA for the CDR3: TGTGCCAGCAGTCCTCGACAGGACGTTCAGCCCCAGCATTTT.

This rearrangement joins TRBV11-2 to TRBJ2-3; TRBD2 matches 11 bases. CDR3 length: 16 residues. V was pared by 6 bases and J by 5 bases, with 10 bases of the junction left unmatched. The V gene's germline CDR1 is SGHAT and CDR2 FQNNGV. CDR3 sequence reads: CASSILAGARGDTQYF. CDR3 bases: TGTGCCAGCAGTATACTAGCGGGAGCTCGCGGAGATACGCAGTATTTT.

J is TRBJ2-1 and V is TRBV30, with 9 bases aligning to TRBD1. Germline values: CDR1 GTSNPN, CDR2 SVGIG (reference sequence). This CDR3 contains 14 residues. V lost 4 bases to trimming and J lost 4 bases; unmatched junction nucleotides: 5. CDR3 DNA: TGTGCCTGGAACCGGGACAGGGTTTACAATGAGCAGTTCTTC. Protein sequence: CAWNRDRVYNEQFF.

Details on this clonotype: One junction end disagrees with the germline gene, perhaps due to a read error. The V gene is TRBV27, the J gene TRBJ2-6; no firm D call. CDR1 is MNHEY, CDR2 SMNVEV, per germline (reference sequence). This CDR3 comprises 14 residues. In DNA form, the CDR3 reads TGTGCCAGCAGCTTATTTTCTGGGGCCAACGTCCTGACTTTC. Amino acid sequence: CASSLFSGANVLTF.

CDR3 region: CASSLAPVQGFVDGETQYF. In DNA form, the CDR3 reads TGTGCCAGCAGCTTAGCGCCGGTTCAAGGGTTCGTAGATGGGGAGACCCAGTACTTC. This chain joins TRBV7-2 and TRBJ2-5; D call uncertain. This CDR3 has 19 amino acids. Trimming shortened V by 0 bases and J by 5 bases, and 25 bases separated the two germline ends. From germline, CDR1 is SGHTA and CDR2 FQGNSA.

The V gene is TRBV7-3, the J gene TRBJ2-2; a possible D gene is TRBD2 (6 bases). The germline V gene has CDR1 SGHTA and CDR2 FQGTGA. Trimming pared 5 bases from V and 6 bases from J, leaving 10 bases between. The CDR3 spans 13 residues. The DNA of the CDR3 is TGTGCCAGCAGCGGGGGGTACTCCGGGGAGCTGTTTTTT. The encoded protein is CASSGGYSGELFF.

To note about this clonotype: A much larger clone lies one base from this, so it may be a read error. V gene TRBV7-2 combines with J gene TRBJ2-7; no reliable D call. Germline-derived CDR1 and CDR2 are SGHTA and FQGNSA. The CDR3 has 13 amino acids. For the CDR3, the DNA is TGTGCCAGCAGCTTTAGTACAACCTACGATCAGTACTTC. It codes for CASSFSTTYDQYF.

This clonotype was counted many times. J is TRBJ2-5 and V is TRBV6-5; 12 nucleotides agree with TRBD2. V was clipped by 3 bases and J by 2 bases; unmatched bases: 1. CDR1 MNHEY and CDR2 SVGAGI come from the germline V gene. The length of the CDR3 is 15 residues. The CDR3 loop reads CASSYGLAGQETQYF. Written as DNA, the CDR3 is TGTGCCAGCAGTTATGGACTAGCGGGGCAAGAGACCCAGTACTTC.